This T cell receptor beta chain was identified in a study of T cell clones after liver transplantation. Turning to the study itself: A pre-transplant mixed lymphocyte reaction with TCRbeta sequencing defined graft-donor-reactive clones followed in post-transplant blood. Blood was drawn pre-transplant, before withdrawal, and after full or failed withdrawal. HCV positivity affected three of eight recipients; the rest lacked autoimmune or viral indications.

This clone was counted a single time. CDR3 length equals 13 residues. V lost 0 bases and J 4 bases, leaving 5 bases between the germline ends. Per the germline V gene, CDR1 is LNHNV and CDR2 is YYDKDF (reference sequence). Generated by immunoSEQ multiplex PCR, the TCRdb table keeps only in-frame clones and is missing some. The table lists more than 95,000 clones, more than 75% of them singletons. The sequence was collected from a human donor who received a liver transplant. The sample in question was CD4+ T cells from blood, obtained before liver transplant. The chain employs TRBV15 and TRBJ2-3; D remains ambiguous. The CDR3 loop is CATSRDNPDTQYF. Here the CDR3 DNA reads TGTGCCACCAGCAGAGATAACCCAGATACGCAGTATTTT.